Each of the 19 T cell receptor beta chains below was sequenced from the same sample in a study of T cells in Graves' hyperthyroidism and ophthalmopathy. RNA transcripts yielded amplified TCR beta CDR3 regions. Researchers ran a first-round RT-PCR on the TCR CDR3 using the HTBI primer set. TCRdb redid the calling of the multiplex PCR reads with MiXCR, one entry per CDR3 protein. This table holds around 540,000 distinct CDR3 sequences, about 16% found once. The sequenced sample consisted of blood. The receptors were gathered from a woman aged 25 to 39 with Graves' ophthalmopathy.

The sample holds many counts of this clonotype. The DNA of the CDR3 is TGTGCCTGGACAGGGGGGTCTAACTATGGCTACACCTTC. Encoded protein: CAWTGGSNYGYTF. The chain joins TRBV30 to TRBJ1-2, with TRBD1 identical over 7 bases. With 4 bases clipped from V and 0 bases from J, the junction kept 2 bases outside the gene matches. CDR3 size: 13 residues. Germline V gene lookup returns CDR1 GTSNPN and CDR2 SVGIG (reference sequence). Filled out from reference TRBV30 and TRBJ1-2, the complete variable domain reads SQTIHQWPATLVQPVGSPLSLECTVEGTSNPNLYWYRQAAGRGLQLLFYSVGIGQISSEVPQNLSASRPQDRQFILSSKKLLLSDSGFYLCAWTGGSNYGYTFGSGTRLTVV.

This clonotype appeared a few times. The V call is TRBV6-4, the J call TRBJ2-1; TRBD2 is a possible D gene (5 bases). Germline V gene data show CDR1 as MRHNA and CDR2 as SNTAGT. The CDR3 is 16 residues long. V was shortened by 0 bases and J by 3 bases, with 12 bases between the two germline ends. The CDR3 sequence is CASSDSNGSYYNEQFF. DNA of the CDR3: TGTGCCAGCAGTGACTCGAATGGGAGCTACTACAATGAGCAGTTCTTC.

This clonotype was seen at least ten times. The J gene is TRBJ1-6, the V gene TRBV2, with D perhaps matching TRBD1 (6 bases). This CDR3 is built from 15 residues. Germline CDR1 and CDR2: SNHLY and FYNNEI. Trimming took 2 bases from V and 8 from J, leaving 13 bases between them. The CDR3 sequence: CASSEYQEGDSPLHF. DNA for the CDR3: TGTGCCAGCAGTGAATATCAGGAGGGGGATTCACCCCTCCACTTT.

The rearrangement joins TRBV4-3 to TRBJ2-5, with a possible D match to TRBD2 (5 bases). Trimming pared 4 bases from V and 3 bases from J, leaving 15 bases between. The germline gives CDR1 LGHNA, CDR2 YSLEER. The CDR3 runs to 15 residues. CDR3 amino acids: CASSLTEAPEETQYF. The CDR3 nucleotides read TGCGCCAGCAGCCTCACGGAGGCTCCCGAAGAGACCCAGTACTTC.

At least ten counts were recorded for this clonotype. The chain is built from TRBV18 and TRBJ2-1; D may match TRBD1 or TRBD2 (6 bases each). The germline V gene has CDR1 KGHSH and CDR2 LQKENI. The V gene lost 6 bases and the J gene lost 5 bases, with 17 bases spanning the gap. The CDR3 covers 15 residues. CDR3 loop: CASSPKGGPDNEQFF. CDR3 sequence (DNA): TGTGCCAGCTCTCCCAAGGGGGGACCCGACAATGAGCAGTTCTTC.

This clonotype occurred many times. This chain connects TRBV12-3 or TRBV12-4 to TRBJ1-1; D is undetermined. This CDR3 contains 14 residues. Trimming took 2 bases from V and 2 from J, leaving 9 bases between them. The CDR3 spells CASSLRAGNTEAFF. Here the CDR3 DNA reads TGTGCCAGCAGTTTAAGGGCAGGAAACACTGAAGCTTTCTTT.

A few counts support this clonotype. The chain joins TRBV19 to TRBJ2-3, with a possible D match to TRBD2 (6 bases). This CDR3 region has 14 residues. V lost 3 bases and J 7 bases, leaving 14 bases between the germline ends. Germline assignment: CDR1 LNHDA and CDR2 SQIVND (reference sequence). The DNA of the CDR3 is TGTGCCAGTAGTATGGGGGGAAGTGAACATACGCAGTATTTT. It encodes CASSMGGSEHTQYF.

Ten or more counts support this clonotype. V gene TRBV3-1 combines with J gene TRBJ1-1, with 7 bases that match TRBD1. V was pared by 5 bases and J by 6 bases, with 6 bases of the junction left unmatched. Germline CDR1 reads LGHDT; CDR2 reads YNNKEL (reference sequence). The CDR3 runs 13 residues. The CDR3 nucleotides are TGTGCCAGCAGCTATGACAGGGATTCTGAAGCTTTCTTT. Protein product: CASSYDRDSEAFF.

This clonotype has more than one count but fewer than ten. This chain uses TRBV9 with TRBJ2-2, with 12 bases lining up with TRBD2. The CDR3 totals 19 residues. V dropped 0 bases and J dropped 2; count of bases not matched to a gene: 8. Germline loops: CDR1 SGDLS, CDR2 YYNGEE. The CDR3 loop is CASSVGRLAGADNTGELFF. The CDR3 DNA sequence: TGTGCCAGCAGCGTAGGAAGACTAGCGGGAGCCGATAACACCGGGGAGCTGTTTTTT.

V and J are TRBV5-6 and TRBJ2-7, with 13 bases fitting TRBD2. J gave up 2 bases and V 6 bases, and 2 bases lay outside the gene matches. Germline lookup yields CDR1 SGHDT and CDR2 YYEEEE. The CDR3 spans 14 residues. CDR3 region: CASTGLAGAYEQYF. CDR3 sequence (DNA): TGTGCCAGCACTGGACTAGCGGGAGCCTACGAGCAGTACTTC. The variable domain in full, completed from reference TRBV5-6 and TRBJ2-7, reads DAGVTQSPTHLIKTRGQQVTLRCSPKSGHDTVSWYQQALGQGPQFIFQYYEEEERQRGNFPDRFSGHQFPNYSSELNVNALLLGDSALYLCASTGLAGAYEQYFGPGTRLTVT.

This clonotype appeared many times. This sequence joins TRBV28 and TRBJ1-2, with TRBD1 matching over 7 bases. J lost 4 bases, V lost 8 bases, and 13 bases had no gene match. The CDR3 is 15 residues long. Germline V gives CDR1 MDHEN, CDR2 SYDVKM. CDR3 in amino acids: CASRDRVLNLYGYTF. The CDR3 DNA reads TGTGCCAGCCGGGACAGAGTTTTAAATCTCTATGGCTACACCTTC.

This clonotype occurred many times. The chain combines TRBV15 with TRBJ1-5; 10 bases map to TRBD1. The CDR3 has 17 residues. Germline V gene data show CDR1 as LNHNV and CDR2 as YYDKDF (reference sequence). Trimming took 0 bases from V and 7 from J; bases not matched to a gene: 9. The CDR3 spells CATSRDHAGTGVQPQHF. CDR3 DNA: TGTGCCACCAGCAGAGATCATGCCGGGACAGGGGTCCAGCCCCAGCATTTT.

The chain carries TRBV4-2 and TRBJ1-5; D not certain. This CDR3 region has 13 residues. CDR1 is LGHNA and CDR2 is YNFKEQ in the germline V gene. Trimming shortened V by 0 bases and J by 7 bases, and 7 bases separated the two germline ends. Written as DNA, the CDR3 is TGTGCCAGCAGCCAAGAGGGCGGGCAGCCCCAGCATTTT. Translation gives CASSQEGGQPQHF.

The chain employs TRBV20-1 and TRBJ2-1, with D possibly being TRBD2 (5 bases). The J call may be wrong; the DNA end is better matched by TRBJ2-7. CDR3 length: 16 amino acids. From germline, CDR1 is DFQATT and CDR2 SNEGSKA (reference sequence). The CDR3 DNA is TGCAGTGCTAGAGATGGACGGATGTCTCGGGGAGATGAGCAGTACTTC. This gives the protein CSARDGRMSRGDEQYF.

Ten or more counts support this clonotype. The V call is TRBV11-1, the J call TRBJ1-1, with a weak D call TRBD1 (6 bases). The germline V and J ends were trimmed by 5 bases and 2 bases, with 15 bases remaining between them. The CDR3 has 15 amino acids. Germline CDR1 and CDR2: SGHAT and FQDESV (reference sequence). The CDR3: CASSRTVGANTEAFF. CDR3 nucleotide sequence: TGTGCCAGCAGCCGAACGGTGGGGGCCAACACTGAAGCTTTCTTT.

This clonotype was picked up many times. This chain uses TRBV20-1 with TRBJ2-1, with D unresolved. CDR3 length: 13 amino acids. The ends were cut back, 6 bases at V and 5 bases at J, with 14 bases in the middle. The germline CDR1 and CDR2 sequences are DFQATT and SNEGSKA (reference sequence). The CDR3 sequence: CSAINTRDNEQFF. CDR3 DNA: TGCAGTGCAATTAATACACGGGACAATGAGCAGTTCTTC.

This clonotype was counted at least ten times. This chain links TRBV11-2 with TRBJ2-1; D remains ambiguous. This CDR3 has 12 amino acids. The ends were cut back, 2 bases at V and 9 bases at J, with 8 bases in the middle. Germline V CDR1 and CDR2: SGHAT, FQNNGV. In DNA, the CDR3 is TGTGCCAGCAGCTTACGCATTGGTGAGCAGTTCTTC. Translated: CASSLRIGEQFF.

CDR3 protein: CASSYRPSIYEQYF. The CDR3 DNA reads TGTGCCAGCAGTTATCGGCCATCTATCTACGAGCAGTACTTC. The gene calls are TRBV27 and TRBJ2-7; D remains ambiguous. In germline, CDR1 is MNHEY, CDR2 SMNVEV (reference sequence). Trimming cost V 4 bases and J 3 bases, with 13 bases left between them. CDR3 length equals 14 residues.

This clonotype showed up many times. The junction does not match germline at one end; this may be a read error. This chain uses TRBV7-3 with TRBJ2-5, with 9 bases matching TRBD2. The length of the CDR3 is 13 residues. From germline, CDR1 is SGHTA and CDR2 FQGTGA. The CDR3 sequence is CASSLTSGETQYF. In DNA form, the CDR3 reads TGTGCCAGCAGCCTAACTAGCGGGGAGACCCAGTACTTC.